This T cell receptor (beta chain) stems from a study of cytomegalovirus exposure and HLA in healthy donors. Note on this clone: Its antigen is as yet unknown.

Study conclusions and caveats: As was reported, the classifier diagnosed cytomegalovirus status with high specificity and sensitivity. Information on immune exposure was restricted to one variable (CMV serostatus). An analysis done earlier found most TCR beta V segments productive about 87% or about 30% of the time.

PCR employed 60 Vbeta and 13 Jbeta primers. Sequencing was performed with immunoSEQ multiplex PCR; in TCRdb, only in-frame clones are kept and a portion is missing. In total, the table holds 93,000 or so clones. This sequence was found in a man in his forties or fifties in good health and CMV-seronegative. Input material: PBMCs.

The CDR3 sequence is CASGRDRDYSNQPQHF. The CDR3 DNA reads TGTGCCAGCGGCCGGGACAGGGACTATAGCAATCAGCCCCAGCATTTT. This chain uses TRBV9 with TRBJ1-5; 9 bases align to TRBD1. CDR3 length equals 16 residues. The germline V gene encodes CDR1 SGDLS and CDR2 YYNGEE. Trimming took 7 bases from V and 0 from J; bases not matched to a gene: 8.